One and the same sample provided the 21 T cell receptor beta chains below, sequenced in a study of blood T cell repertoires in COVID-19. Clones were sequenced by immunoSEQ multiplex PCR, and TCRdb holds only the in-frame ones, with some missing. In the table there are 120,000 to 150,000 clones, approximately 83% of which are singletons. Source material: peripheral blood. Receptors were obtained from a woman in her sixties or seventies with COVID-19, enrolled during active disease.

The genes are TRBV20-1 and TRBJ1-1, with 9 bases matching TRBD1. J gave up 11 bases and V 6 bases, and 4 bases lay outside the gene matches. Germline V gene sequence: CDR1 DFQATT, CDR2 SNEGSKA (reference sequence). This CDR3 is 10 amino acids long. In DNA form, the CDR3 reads TGCAGTGCAAGGACAGGGGAGGCTTTCTTT. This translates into CSARTGEAFF.

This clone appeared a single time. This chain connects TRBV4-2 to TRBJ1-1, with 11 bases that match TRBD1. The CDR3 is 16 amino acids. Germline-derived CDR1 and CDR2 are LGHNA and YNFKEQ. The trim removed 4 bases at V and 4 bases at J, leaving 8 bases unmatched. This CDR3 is CASSPRDRGDGTEAFF. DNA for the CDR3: TGTGCCAGCAGCCCCCGGGACAGGGGGGACGGCACTGAAGCTTTCTTT.

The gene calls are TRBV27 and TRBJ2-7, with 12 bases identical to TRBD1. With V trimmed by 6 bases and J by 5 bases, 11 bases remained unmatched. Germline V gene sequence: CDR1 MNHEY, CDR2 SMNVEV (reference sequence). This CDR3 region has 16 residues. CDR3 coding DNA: TGTGCCAGCAGCCCTCGGCCGGGACAGGGGGCCCACGAGCAGTACTTC. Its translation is CASSPRPGQGAHEQYF.

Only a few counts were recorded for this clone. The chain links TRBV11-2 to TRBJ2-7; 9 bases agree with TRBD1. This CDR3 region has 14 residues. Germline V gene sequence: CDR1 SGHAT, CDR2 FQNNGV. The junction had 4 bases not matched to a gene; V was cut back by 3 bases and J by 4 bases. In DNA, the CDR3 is TGTGCCAGCAGCTTGCACAGGGGGCGGTACGAGCAGTACTTC. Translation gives CASSLHRGRYEQYF.

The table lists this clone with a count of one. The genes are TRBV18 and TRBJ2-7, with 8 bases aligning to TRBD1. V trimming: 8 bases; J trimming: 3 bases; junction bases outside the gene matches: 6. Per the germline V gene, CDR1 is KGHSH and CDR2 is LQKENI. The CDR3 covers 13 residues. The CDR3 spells CASVLQGDYEQYF. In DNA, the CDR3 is TGTGCCAGCGTACTACAGGGGGACTACGAGCAGTACTTC. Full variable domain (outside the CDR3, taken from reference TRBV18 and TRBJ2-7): NAGVMQNPRHLVRRRGQEARLRCSPMKGHSHVYWYRQLPEEGLKFMVYLQKENIIDESGMPKERFSAEFPKEGPSILRIQQVVRGDSAAYFCASVLQGDYEQYFGPGTRLTVT.

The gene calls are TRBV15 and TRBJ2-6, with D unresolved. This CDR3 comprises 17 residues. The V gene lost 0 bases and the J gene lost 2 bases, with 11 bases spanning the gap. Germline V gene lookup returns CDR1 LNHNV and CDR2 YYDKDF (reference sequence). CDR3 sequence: CATSRDYAVTGANVLTF. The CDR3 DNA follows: TGTGCCACCAGCAGAGATTACGCGGTGACTGGGGCCAACGTCCTGACTTTC.

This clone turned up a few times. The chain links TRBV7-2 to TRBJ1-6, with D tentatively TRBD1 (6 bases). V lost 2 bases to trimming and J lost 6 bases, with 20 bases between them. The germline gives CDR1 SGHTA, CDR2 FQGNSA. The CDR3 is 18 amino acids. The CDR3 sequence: CASSLNAAAGATNSPLHF. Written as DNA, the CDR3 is TGTGCCAGCAGCTTAAACGCTGCGGCAGGGGCAACTAATTCACCCCTCCACTTT.

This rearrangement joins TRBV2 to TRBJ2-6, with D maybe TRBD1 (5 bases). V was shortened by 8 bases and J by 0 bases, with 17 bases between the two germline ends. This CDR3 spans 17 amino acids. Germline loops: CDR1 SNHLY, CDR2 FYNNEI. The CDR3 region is CASVKSRARSGANVLTF. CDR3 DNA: TGTGCCAGCGTCAAATCCAGGGCCCGCTCTGGGGCCAACGTCCTGACTTTC.

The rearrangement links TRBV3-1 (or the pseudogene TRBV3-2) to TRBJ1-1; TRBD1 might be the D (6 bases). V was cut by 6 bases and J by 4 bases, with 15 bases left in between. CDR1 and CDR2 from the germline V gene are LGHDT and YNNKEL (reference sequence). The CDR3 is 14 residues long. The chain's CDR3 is CASRVRGPTTEAFF. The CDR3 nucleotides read TGTGCCAGCAGGGTCAGGGGACCGACCACTGAAGCTTTCTTT.

The CDR3 is CASSLSAIGGLYGYTF. The DNA of the CDR3 is TGTGCCAGCAGCTTATCGGCCATAGGCGGGCTCTATGGCTACACCTTC. V is TRBV7-3 and J is TRBJ1-2; D is unresolved. The V and J ends lost 2 bases and 4 bases respectively, with 17 bases between them. CDR1 SGHTA and CDR2 FQGTGA come from the germline V gene. The CDR3 runs to 16 residues. Based on the CDR3 plus reference TRBV7-3 and TRBJ1-2, the full variable domain is GAGVSQTPSNKVTEKGKYVELRCDPISGHTALYWYRQSLGQGPEFLIYFQGTGAADDSGLPNDRFFAVRPEGSVSTLKIQRTERGDSAVYLCASSLSAIGGLYGYTFGSGTRLTVV.

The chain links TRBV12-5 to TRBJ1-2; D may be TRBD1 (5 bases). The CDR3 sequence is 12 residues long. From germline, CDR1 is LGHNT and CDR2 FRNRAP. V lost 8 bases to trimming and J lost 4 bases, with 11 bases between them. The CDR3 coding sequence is TGTGCTAGTACACAGGACATCTATGGCTACACCTTC. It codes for CASTQDIYGYTF. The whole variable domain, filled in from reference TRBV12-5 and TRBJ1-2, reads DARVTQTPRHKVTEMGQEVTMRCQPILGHNTVFWYRQTMMQGLELLAYFRNRAPLDDSGMPKDRFSAEMPDATLATLKIQPSEPRDSAVYFCASTQDIYGYTFGSGTRLTVV.

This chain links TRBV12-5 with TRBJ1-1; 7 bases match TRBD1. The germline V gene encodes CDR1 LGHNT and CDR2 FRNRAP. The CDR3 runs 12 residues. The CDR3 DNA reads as TGTGTATCACAGGGGATGGGCACTGAAGCTTTCTTT. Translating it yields CVSQGMGTEAFF.

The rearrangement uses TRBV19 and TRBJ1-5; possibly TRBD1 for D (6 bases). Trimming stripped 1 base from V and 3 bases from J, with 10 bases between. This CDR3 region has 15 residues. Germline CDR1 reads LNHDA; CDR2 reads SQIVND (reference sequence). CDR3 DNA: TGTGCCAGTAGTATAGGGGGGGGCGACAATCAGCCCCAGCATTTT. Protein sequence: CASSIGGGDNQPQHF.

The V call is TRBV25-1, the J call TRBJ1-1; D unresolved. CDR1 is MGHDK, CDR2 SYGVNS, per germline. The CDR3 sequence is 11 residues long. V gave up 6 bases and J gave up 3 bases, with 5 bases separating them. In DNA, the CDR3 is TGTGCCAGCAGGGCAGACACTGAAGCTTTCTTT. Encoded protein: CASRADTEAFF. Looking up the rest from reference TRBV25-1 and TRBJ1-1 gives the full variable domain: EADIYQTPRYLVIGTGKKITLECSQTMGHDKMYWYQQDPGMELHLIHYSYGVNSTEKGDLSSESTVSRIRTEHFPLTLESARPSHTSQYLCASRADTEAFFGQGTRLTVV.

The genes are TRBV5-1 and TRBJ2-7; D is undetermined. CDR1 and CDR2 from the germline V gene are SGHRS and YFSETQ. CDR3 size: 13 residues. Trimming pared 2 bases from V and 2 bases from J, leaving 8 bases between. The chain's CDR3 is CASSFSETYEQYF. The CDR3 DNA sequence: TGCGCCAGCAGCTTCAGCGAAACCTACGAGCAGTACTTC.

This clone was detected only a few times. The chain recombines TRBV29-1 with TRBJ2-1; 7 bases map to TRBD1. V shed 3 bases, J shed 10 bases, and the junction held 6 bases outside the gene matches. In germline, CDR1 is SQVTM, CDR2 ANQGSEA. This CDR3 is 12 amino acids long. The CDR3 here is CSVDKGALEQFF. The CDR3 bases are TGCAGCGTTGACAAGGGGGCTTTAGAGCAGTTCTTC.

CDR3 in amino acids: CASSGGTNPYEQYF. The CDR3 nucleotides read TGTGCCAGCAGCGGCGGGACCAATCCCTACGAGCAGTACTTC. V is TRBV9 and J is TRBJ2-7; possible D gene TRBD2, 6 bases. The V and J ends lost 3 bases and 2 bases respectively, with 12 bases between them. Germline V lookup: CDR1 SGDLS, CDR2 YYNGEE. The CDR3 runs to 14 residues.

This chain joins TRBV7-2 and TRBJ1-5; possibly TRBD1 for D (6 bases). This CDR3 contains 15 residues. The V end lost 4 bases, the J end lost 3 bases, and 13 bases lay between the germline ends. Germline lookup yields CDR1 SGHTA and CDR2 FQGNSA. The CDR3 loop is CASSSLSGVNQPQHF. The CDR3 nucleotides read TGTGCCAGCAGCTCTCTCTCAGGGGTCAATCAGCCCCAGCATTTT.

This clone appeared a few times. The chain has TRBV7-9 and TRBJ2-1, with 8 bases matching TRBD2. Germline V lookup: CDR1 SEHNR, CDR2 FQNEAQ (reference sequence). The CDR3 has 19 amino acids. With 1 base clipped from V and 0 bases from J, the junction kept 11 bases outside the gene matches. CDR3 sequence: CASSLVFGVLAGSYNEQFF. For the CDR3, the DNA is TGTGCCAGCAGCTTAGTTTTCGGTGTCCTAGCGGGCTCCTACAATGAGCAGTTCTTC.

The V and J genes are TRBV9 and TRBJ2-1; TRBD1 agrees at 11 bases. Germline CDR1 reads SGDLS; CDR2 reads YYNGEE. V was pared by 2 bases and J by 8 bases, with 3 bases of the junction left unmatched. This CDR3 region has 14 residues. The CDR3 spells CASSVGTGGYEQFF. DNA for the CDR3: TGTGCCAGCAGCGTGGGGACAGGGGGTTATGAGCAGTTCTTC.

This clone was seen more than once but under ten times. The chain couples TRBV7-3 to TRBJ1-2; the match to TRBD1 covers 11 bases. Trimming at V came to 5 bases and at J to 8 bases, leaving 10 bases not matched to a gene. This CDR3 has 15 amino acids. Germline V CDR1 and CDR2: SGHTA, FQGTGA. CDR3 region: CASSPRTGGLGGYTF. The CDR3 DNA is TGTGCCAGCAGCCCGCGGACAGGGGGCCTGGGAGGCTACACCTTC.